Shown below are 15 T cell receptor beta chains from a single sample sequenced in a study of T cells in women clearing cervical HPV infection. The data were produced by immunoSEQ multiplex PCR, yet TCRdb's version contains in-frame clones alone and is incomplete. The table lists tens of thousands of clones. The sample taken for sequencing was blood buffy coat. These receptors originate from a woman between 18 and 69 years old with a cervical HPV16 infection that either progressed to CIN3+ or cleared (not recorded which).

CDR3 amino acids: CAWGRRWAIDEQYF. The covered CDR3 bases are TGTGCCTGGGGAAGGAGATGGGCTATCGACGAG. The chain is built from TRBV30 and TRBJ2-7, with D uncertain. Read coverage stops 3 residues before the CDR3 terminus; the germline J gene supplies the remainder. The CDR3 length is 14 residues. Germline V lookup: CDR1 GTSNPN, CDR2 SVGIG (reference sequence). V was trimmed by 5 bases and J by 5 bases, leaving 19 bases between them.

Notes on this clone: The read terminates 3 residues before the CDR3 end, so the remaining end is supplied by the germline J gene. The same CDR3 can be traced to other DNA sequences in this sample. The J gene is TRBJ2-7, the V gene TRBV20-1, with TRBD2 matching 11 bases. The CDR3 length is 12 residues. CDR1 is DFQATT and CDR2 is SNEGSKA in the germline V gene (reference sequence). The junction had 0 bases not matched to a gene; V was cut back by 2 bases and J by 6 bases. CDR3 DNA, as far as it was read: TGCAGTGCTAGACTAGCGGGAGGCGAG. Residues: CSARLAGGE. The CDR3 as a whole reads CSARLAGGEQYF.

Turning to this clone: The read is 3 residues too short to cover the CDR3 end, so that end is filled in from the germline J gene. The V gene is TRBV7-8, the J gene TRBJ2-3; 7 bases are a match to TRBD1. The CDR3 spans 13 residues. Per the germline V gene, CDR1 is SGHVS and CDR2 is FQNEAQ. CDR3 bases read: TGTGCCAGCAGCGAGCAGGGGGAAGAGACG. It translates to CASSEQGEET. The CDR3 as a whole reads CASSEQGEETQYF.

On this clone: The read ends 3 residues early relative to the CDR3; the germline J gene fills the gap. The V call is TRBV7-2, the J call TRBJ2-2, with D possibly being TRBD1 (5 bases). The CDR3 sequence is 14 residues long. Germline CDR1 SGHTA, CDR2 FQGNSA. Trimming shortened V by 8 bases and J by 9 bases, and 19 bases separated the two germline ends. The CDR3 DNA, read in part, is TGTGCCAGCGCCTCTAAGGGGCGATATTGGGAG. It encodes CASASKGRYWE. The entire CDR3 reads CASASKGRYWELFF.

Points on this clone: The CDR3 end lies 3 residues beyond the end of the read and is filled in from the germline J gene. This sequence joins TRBV6-2 or TRBV6-3 and TRBJ2-3; TRBD1 agrees at 8 bases. Germline assignment: CDR1 MNHEY and CDR2 SVGEGT. The CDR3 has 12 amino acids. Trimming cost V 5 bases and J 5 bases; bases outside gene matches: 0. CDR3 amino acids: CASSDRGDTQYF. The covered CDR3 bases are TGTGCCAGCAGTGACAGGGGAGATACG.

About this clone: The CDR3 end is not reached by the read, which stops 3 residues before it; the germline J gene fills it in. The chain is built from TRBV20-1 and TRBJ2-3; 12 positions agree with TRBD2. CDR1 and CDR2 (germline): DFQATT, SNEGSKA (reference sequence). V shed 0 bases and J 6 bases; nucleotides not matched to a gene: 7. The CDR3 is 16 residues long. The CDR3 DNA, read in part, is TGCAGTGCTAGAGACCTCACGACTAGCGGGAGTGATACG. Amino acid sequence: CSARDLTTSGSDT. The CDR3 in full is CSARDLTTSGSDTQYF.

As regards this clone: The junction departs from the called germline gene at one end, perhaps through a read error. The sequence runs out 3 residues before the end of the CDR3; the remainder is reconstructed from the germline J gene. The same CDR3 also results from other DNA sequences found in this sample. The gene calls are TRBV19 and TRBJ1-3, with TRBD1 as a possible D gene (5 bases). The length of the CDR3 is 17 residues. CDR1 LNHDA and CDR2 SQIVND come from the germline V gene (reference sequence). CDR3 bases read: TGTGCCAGTAGTTCTCACGACAGTGCAACCTCTGGAAACACG. Translation: CASSSHDSATSGNT. The CDR3, in full, reads CASSSHDSATSGNTIYF.

As concerns this clone: The observed sequence ends 3 residues before the CDR3 terminus, with the missing tail filled in from the germline J gene. The chain is built from TRBV19 and TRBJ1-4; D is undetermined. The germline V gene has CDR1 LNHDA and CDR2 SQIVND (reference sequence). The CDR3 sequence is 15 residues long. The CDR3 sequence: CASSPRTPANSPLFF. The DNA read from the CDR3 is TGTGCCAGTAGTCCCCGGACTCCCGCTAATTCACCA.

As for this clone: The read terminates 3 residues ahead of where the CDR3 ends, so the germline J gene completes it. This sequence joins TRBV6-2 or TRBV6-3 and TRBJ2-1; 7 bases are shared with TRBD2. This CDR3 is built from 15 residues. Germline V gives CDR1 MNHEY, CDR2 SVGEGT. The junction had 5 bases not matched to a gene; V was cut back by 6 bases and J by 0 bases. The CDR3 bases that were read are TGTGCCAGCAGCCGACTAGCTAGCTCCTACAATGAG. As protein: CASSRLASSYNE. From start to end, the CDR3 is CASSRLASSYNEQFF.

About this clone itself: The sequenced fragment ends 3 residues before the CDR3 boundary, so the rest is inferred from the germline J gene. The V and J genes are TRBV19 and TRBJ1-2; no reliable D call. Germline CDR1 and CDR2: LNHDA and SQIVND (reference sequence). The CDR3 contains 15 residues. The CDR3 reads CASTYSTSGPYDYTF. The CDR3 DNA, read in part, is TGTGCCAGTACCTATAGCACTAGCGGACCCTACGAC.

The covered CDR3 bases are TGTGCCAGCAGCTTCATTAAATCTGGGGCCAACGTG. It specifies CASSFIKSGANV. The entire CDR3 is CASSFIKSGANVLFF. This chain links TRBV7-9 with TRBJ2-2, with D perhaps matching TRBD1 (5 bases). Read data end 3 residues before the CDR3 end; the end is taken from the germline J gene. CDR3 size: 15 residues. CDR1 is SEHNR and CDR2 is FQNEAQ in the germline V gene (reference sequence).

Concerning this clone: The CDR3 extends 3 residues past the end of the read, so its final part is completed from the germline J gene. V and J are TRBV5-1 and TRBJ2-1, with D tentatively TRBD1 (6 bases). V was pared by 3 bases and J by 4 bases, with 8 bases between. CDR3 length: 13 residues. Germline CDR1 and CDR2: SGHRS and YFSETQ. Incomplete CDR3 DNA: TGCGCCAGCAGCTCCGGACAGTACAATGAG. It encodes CASSSGQYNE. The whole CDR3 sequence reads CASSSGQYNEQFF.

With regard to this clone: The CDR3 end falls 3 residues outside the read, so it is completed with the germline J gene. This chain connects TRBV19 to TRBJ2-1; possibly TRBD1 for D (7 bases). Trimming stripped 3 bases from V and 0 bases from J, with 12 bases between. This CDR3 is built from 16 residues. Germline loops: CDR1 LNHDA, CDR2 SQIVND (reference sequence). CDR3 DNA (partial): TGTGCCAGTAGTATTCAGGGGGGCTTCTCCTACAATGAG. Translated, it gives CASSIQGGFSYNE. The CDR3 as a whole reads CASSIQGGFSYNEQFF. The whole variable domain, filled in from reference TRBV19 and TRBJ2-1, reads DGGITQSPKYLFRKEGQNVTLSCEQNLNHDAMYWYRQDPGQGLRLIYYSQIVNDFQKGDIAEGYSVSREKKESFPLTVTSAQKNPTAFYLCASSIQGGFSYNEQFFGPGTRLTVL.

A note on this clone: The read ends 3 residues shy of where the CDR3 ends; the end is completed using the germline J gene. The chain combines TRBV19 with TRBJ2-7; D is possibly TRBD1 (6 bases). Trimming cost V 7 bases and J 3 bases, with 19 bases left between them. This CDR3 has 15 amino acids. CDR1 is LNHDA and CDR2 is SQIVND in the germline V gene (reference sequence). Incomplete CDR3 DNA: TGTGCCAGTACCATCCACGACGGCAGGGGCTACGAG. Encoded protein: CASTIHDGRGYE. In full, the CDR3 is CASTIHDGRGYEQYF.

Note on this clone: The read terminates 3 residues ahead of where the CDR3 ends, so the germline J gene completes it. The chain uses TRBV10-2 and TRBJ2-3; TRBD1 agrees at 9 bases. The CDR3 consists of 13 residues. Germline V gene data show CDR1 as WSHSY and CDR2 as SAAADI. Trimming took 3 bases from V and 6 from J; bases not matched to a gene: 1. This CDR3 is CASSEQGADTQYF. CDR3 DNA, as far as it was read: TGCGCCAGCAGTGAACAGGGGGCGGATACG.